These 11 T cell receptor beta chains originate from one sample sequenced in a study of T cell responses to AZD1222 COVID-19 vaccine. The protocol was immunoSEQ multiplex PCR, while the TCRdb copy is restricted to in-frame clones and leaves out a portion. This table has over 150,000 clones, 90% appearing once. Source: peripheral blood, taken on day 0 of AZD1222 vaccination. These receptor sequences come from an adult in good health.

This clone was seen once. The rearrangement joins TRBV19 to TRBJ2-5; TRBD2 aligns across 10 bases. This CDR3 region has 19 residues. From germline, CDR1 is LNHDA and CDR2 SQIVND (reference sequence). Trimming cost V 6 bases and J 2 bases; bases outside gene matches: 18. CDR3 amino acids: CASSHRASSLAGVQETQYF. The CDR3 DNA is TGTGCCAGTAGCCACCGAGCCTCTTCCCTAGCGGGGGTGCAAGAGACCCAGTACTTC. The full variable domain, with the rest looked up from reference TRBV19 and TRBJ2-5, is DGGITQSPKYLFRKEGQNVTLSCEQNLNHDAMYWYRQDPGQGLRLIYYSQIVNDFQKGDIAEGYSVSREKKESFPLTVTSAQKNPTAFYLCASSHRASSLAGVQETQYFGPGTRLLVL.

The CDR3 DNA is TGTGCCAGCAGCCAAGACAGGGTAACCTACGAGCAGTACTTC. This encodes CASSQDRVTYEQYF. This sequence joins TRBV3-1 (or the pseudogene TRBV3-2) and TRBJ2-7, with D possibly TRBD1 on 5 matching bases. Germline loops: CDR1 LGHDT, CDR2 YNNKEL (reference sequence). Trimming stripped 0 bases from V and 2 bases from J, with 8 bases between. The CDR3 length is 14 residues.

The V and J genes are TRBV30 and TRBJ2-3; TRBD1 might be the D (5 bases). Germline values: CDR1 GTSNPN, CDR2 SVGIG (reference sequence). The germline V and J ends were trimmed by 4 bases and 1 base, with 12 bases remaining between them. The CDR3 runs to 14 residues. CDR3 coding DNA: TGTGCCTGGAACCCAGGGTTAGGCACAGATACGCAGTATTTT. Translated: CAWNPGLGTDTQYF.

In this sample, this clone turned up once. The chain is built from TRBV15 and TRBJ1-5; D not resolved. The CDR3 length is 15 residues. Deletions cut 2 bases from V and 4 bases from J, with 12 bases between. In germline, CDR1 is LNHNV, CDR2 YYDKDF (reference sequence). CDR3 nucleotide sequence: TGTGCCACCAGCAGACGATCAGGTACTAATCAGCCCCAGCATTTT. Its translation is CATSRRSGTNQPQHF.

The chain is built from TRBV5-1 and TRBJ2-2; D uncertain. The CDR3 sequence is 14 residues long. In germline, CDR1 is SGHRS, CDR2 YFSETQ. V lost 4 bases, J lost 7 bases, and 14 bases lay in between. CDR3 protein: CASSPLVFGGELFF. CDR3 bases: TGCGCCAGCAGCCCCTTGGTCTTCGGCGGGGAGCTGTTTTTT.

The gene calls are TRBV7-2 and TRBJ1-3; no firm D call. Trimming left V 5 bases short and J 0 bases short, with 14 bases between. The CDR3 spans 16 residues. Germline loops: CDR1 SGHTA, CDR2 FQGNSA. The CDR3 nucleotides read TGTGCCAGCAGCCCTAATATATGGGGCTCTGGAAACACCATATATTTT. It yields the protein CASSPNIWGSGNTIYF.

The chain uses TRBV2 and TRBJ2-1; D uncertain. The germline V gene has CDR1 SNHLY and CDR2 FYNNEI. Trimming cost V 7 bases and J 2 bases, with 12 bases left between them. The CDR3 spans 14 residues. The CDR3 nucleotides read TGTGCCAGCACCCGGCAGGTTGCCTACAATGAGCAGTTCTTC. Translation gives CASTRQVAYNEQFF.

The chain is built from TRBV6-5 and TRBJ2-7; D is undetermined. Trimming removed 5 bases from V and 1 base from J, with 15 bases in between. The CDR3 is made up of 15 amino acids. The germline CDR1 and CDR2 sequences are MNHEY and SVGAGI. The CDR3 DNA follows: TGTGCCAGCAGTCTCAGACACCTTGGATCCTACGAGCAGTACTTC. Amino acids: CASSLRHLGSYEQYF.

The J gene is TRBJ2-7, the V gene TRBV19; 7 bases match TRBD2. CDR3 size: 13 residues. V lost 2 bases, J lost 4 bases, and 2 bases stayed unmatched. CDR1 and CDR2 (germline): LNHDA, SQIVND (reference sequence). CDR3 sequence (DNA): TGTGCCAGTAGTATACGGGAGGCATACGAGCAGTACTTC. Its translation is CASSIREAYEQYF. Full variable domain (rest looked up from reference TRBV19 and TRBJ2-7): DGGITQSPKYLFRKEGQNVTLSCEQNLNHDAMYWYRQDPGQGLRLIYYSQIVNDFQKGDIAEGYSVSREKKESFPLTVTSAQKNPTAFYLCASSIREAYEQYFGPGTRLTVT.

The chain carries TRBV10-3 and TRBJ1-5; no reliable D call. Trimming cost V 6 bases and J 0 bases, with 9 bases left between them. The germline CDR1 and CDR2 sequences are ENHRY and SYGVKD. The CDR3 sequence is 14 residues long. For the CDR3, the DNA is TGTGCCATCAGCCCTCAGGATAGCAATCAGCCCCAGCATTTT. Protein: CAISPQDSNQPQHF.

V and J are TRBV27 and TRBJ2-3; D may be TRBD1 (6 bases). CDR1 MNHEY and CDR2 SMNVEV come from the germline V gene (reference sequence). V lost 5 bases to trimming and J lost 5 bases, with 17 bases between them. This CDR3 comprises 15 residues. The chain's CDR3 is CASSPNTGFQDTQYF. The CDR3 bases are TGTGCCAGCAGTCCCAATACAGGGTTTCAAGATACGCAGTATTTT.